The 21 T cell receptor beta chains below all came from one sample that was sequenced in a study of patients and donors after allogeneic stem cell transplantation. TCRdb re-called the RT-PCR reads through MiXCR, storing one row per CDR3 protein. This sample has about 150,000 distinct CDR3 sequences; about two fifths occur once, and the top ten carry approximately 50%. The specimen was blood, either unsorted or a sorted T cell fraction (not recorded which). The receptors stem from a human donor who was either an allogeneic HSCT recipient or a stem cell or donor lymphocyte infusion donor (not recorded which). It is not recorded whose cells these are; they may come from a transplant donor.

The rearrangement joins TRBV27 to TRBJ2-7; no reliable D call. From germline, CDR1 is MNHEY and CDR2 SMNVEV (reference sequence). This CDR3 contains 13 residues. V was shortened by 3 bases and J by 7 bases, with 13 bases between the two germline ends. In nucleotides, the CDR3 is TGTGCCAGCAGTTTTCTTGGGGTGGGAGAGCAGTACTTC. Translating gives CASSFLGVGEQYF.

This clonotype was counted only a few times. J is TRBJ1-2 and V is TRBV20-1, with D tentatively TRBD1 (5 bases). The germline V gene has CDR1 DFQATT and CDR2 SNEGSKA (reference sequence). The length of the CDR3 is 8 residues. The CDR3 DNA follows: TGCAAGGGGACCGGCTACACCTTC. Translating gives CKGTGYTF.

This clonotype is classed as medium-sized. The J gene is TRBJ2-2, the V gene TRBV9; TRBD2 is a possible D gene (6 bases). This CDR3 spans 16 amino acids. Per the germline V gene, CDR1 is SGDLS and CDR2 is YYNGEE. The ends were cut back, 4 bases at V and 1 base at J, with 14 bases in the middle. The DNA of the CDR3 is TGTGCCAGCAGCTCACCGTGGGGGGAGAACACCGGGGAGCTGTTTTTT. Translation gives CASSSPWGENTGELFF.

The rearrangement joins TRBV12-3 or TRBV12-4 to TRBJ1-5; possible D gene TRBD1, 6 bases. V gave up 1 base and J gave up 4 bases, with 11 bases separating them. This CDR3 has 15 residues. The CDR3 nucleotides read TGTGCCAGCAGTTTAGGAGGGACATCTAATCAGCCCCAGCATTTT. Translation gives CASSLGGTSNQPQHF.

This clonotype was observed many times. CDR3 sequence: CASSSNPDRNTEAFF. The DNA for the CDR3 is TGTGCCAGCAGTTCTAACCCGGACAGGAACACTGAAGCTTTCTTT. J is TRBJ1-1 and V is TRBV6-6, with a weak D call TRBD1 (6 bases). V lost 4 bases and J lost 1, with 13 bases in between. The CDR3 runs 15 residues. Germline CDR1 and CDR2: MNHNY and SVGAGI (reference sequence).

A few counts support this clonotype. The chain recombines TRBV12-3 or TRBV12-4 with TRBJ1-5, with TRBD1 identical over 11 bases. The J segment lost 3 bases and the V segment lost 10 bases, leaving 8 bases of the junction unmatched. This CDR3 contains 15 residues. In DNA form, the CDR3 reads TGTGCCACCAACGGGACAGGGGGGCTCAATCAGCCCCAGCATTTT. Translated: CATNGTGGLNQPQHF.

This clonotype was counted at least ten times. The chain combines TRBV6-6 with TRBJ1-5; D call uncertain. V was cut by 5 bases and J by 2 bases, with 7 bases left in between. The germline CDR1 and CDR2 sequences are MNHNY and SVGAGI (reference sequence). There are 13 residues in the CDR3. CDR3 sequence: CASSTGRNQPQHF. CDR3 sequence (DNA): TGTGCCAGCAGTACGGGCCGCAATCAGCCCCAGCATTTT.

V gene TRBV6-1 combines with J gene TRBJ2-3, with a tentative D call TRBD1 (5 bases). The CDR3 is 13 amino acids. In germline, CDR1 is MNHNS, CDR2 SASEGT. The V gene lost 3 bases and the J gene lost 2 bases, with 6 bases spanning the gap. This CDR3 reads CASSDRATDTQYF. CDR3 coding DNA: TGTGCCAGCAGTGACAGGGCCACAGATACGCAGTATTTT.

V is TRBV10-3 and J is TRBJ1-2, with 8 nucleotides matching TRBD1. V trimming: 6 bases; J trimming: 5 bases; junction bases outside the gene matches: 14. The germline V gene has CDR1 ENHRY and CDR2 SYGVKD. This CDR3 is 16 amino acids long. CDR3 coding DNA: TGTGCCATCAGCGTTACGAACGCGGACAGGGTATATGGCTACACCTTC. It yields the protein CAISVTNADRVYGYTF.

The chain is built from TRBV4-3 and TRBJ2-1; TRBD1 aligns across 8 bases. The CDR3 runs to 16 residues. The germline gives CDR1 LGHNA, CDR2 YSLEER. Trimming cost V 0 bases and J 3 bases; bases outside gene matches: 4. The DNA of the CDR3 is TGCGCCAGCAGCCAAGAGGCAGGGGGCCTCTACAATGAGCAGTTCTTC. Amino acids: CASSQEAGGLYNEQFF.

The rearrangement links TRBV29-1 to TRBJ2-1; D might be TRBD1 (5 bases). V was pared by 5 bases and J by 5 bases, with 13 bases between. This CDR3 is built from 13 residues. CDR1 and CDR2 from the germline V gene are SQVTM and ANQGSEA. CDR3 protein: CSVIPTANNEQFF. The CDR3 DNA reads TGCAGCGTTATCCCGACAGCGAACAATGAGCAGTTCTTC.

This chain connects TRBV12-5 to TRBJ2-1, with 12 bases that match TRBD2. CDR1 LGHNT and CDR2 FRNRAP come from the germline V gene. V lost 4 bases, J lost 2 bases, and 0 bases stayed unmatched. The CDR3 contains 15 residues. The CDR3 DNA is TGTGCTAGTGGTTGGACTAGCGGGGCCTACAATGAGCAGTTCTTC. This codes for CASGWTSGAYNEQFF.

V and J are TRBV5-1 and TRBJ2-1, with D possibly TRBD1 on 6 matching bases. CDR3 size: 12 residues. The germline gives CDR1 SGHRS, CDR2 YFSETQ. Trimming removed 5 bases from V and 9 bases from J, with 12 bases in between. The CDR3 coding sequence is TGCGCCAGCAGTTCAACAGGGAGTGAGCAGTTCTTC. Translated, it gives CASSSTGSEQFF.

A few counts support this clonotype. V and J are TRBV12-5 and TRBJ1-1, with D unclear. Deletions cut 0 bases from V and 11 bases from J, with 10 bases between. Germline V CDR1 and CDR2: LGHNT, FRNRAP. The CDR3 has 12 amino acids. The DNA of the CDR3 is TGTGCTAGTGGTTTGGTAGGAGAAAAGGCTTTCTTT. This sequence encodes CASGLVGEKAFF.

The table lists this clonotype with many counts. This chain connects TRBV15 to TRBJ1-2; D remains unclear. Germline V lookup: CDR1 LNHNV, CDR2 YYDKDF (reference sequence). Trimming removed 0 bases at V and 5 bases at J, with 13 bases between. This CDR3 region has 15 residues. The CDR3 bases are TGTGCCACCAGCAGAGATCTGGTCGCGGGGTATGGCTACACCTTC. As protein: CATSRDLVAGYGYTF.

This chain links TRBV12-5 with TRBJ2-5, with a weak D call TRBD2 (5 bases). The germline V and J ends were trimmed by 4 bases and 0 bases, with 12 bases remaining between them. In germline, CDR1 is LGHNT, CDR2 FRNRAP. There are 15 residues in the CDR3. The CDR3 here is CASGSLASYQETQYF. The CDR3 coding sequence is TGTGCTAGTGGTTCCTTAGCGTCGTACCAAGAGACCCAGTACTTC.

This clonotype was seen a handful of times. This chain joins TRBV12-3 or TRBV12-4 and TRBJ2-2; 8 positions agree with TRBD1. This CDR3 has 18 residues. V was clipped by 5 bases and J by 1 base; unmatched bases: 12. For the CDR3, the DNA is TGTGCCAGCAGTCCCCGACAGGGGATAACCCTGAACACCGGGGAGCTGTTTTTT. Translated: CASSPRQGITLNTGELFF.

This sequence joins TRBV12-3 or TRBV12-4 and TRBJ2-3; D might be TRBD2 (6 bases). The CDR3 sequence is 15 residues long. Trimming stripped 7 bases from V and 3 bases from J, with 17 bases between. CDR3 nucleotides: TGTGCCAGCATGGGGGTTCGTGGGGGGACAGATACGCAGTATTTT. Protein: CASMGVRGGTDTQYF.

The gene calls are TRBV12-3 or TRBV12-4 and TRBJ1-4, with D maybe TRBD1 (6 bases). Trimming removed 2 bases at V and 5 bases at J, with 9 bases between. The CDR3 loop spans 14 amino acids. In nucleotides, the CDR3 is TGTGCCAGCAGTTTAAGGCAGGGGAATGAAAAACTGTTTTTT. Translation gives CASSLRQGNEKLFF.

This chain uses TRBV10-3 with TRBJ2-7; 8 bases match TRBD2. The CDR3 covers 14 residues. The germline gives CDR1 ENHRY, CDR2 SYGVKD. Trimming at V came to 0 bases and at J to 6 bases, leaving 4 bases not matched to a gene. In DNA, the CDR3 is TGTGCCATCAGTGAGTCCCCGGGACTAGGCGAGCAGTACGTC. It is translated as CAISESPGLGEQYV.

In regard to this clonotype: Its ends do not fully match the called genes, so a read error is possible. The rearrangement links TRBV9 to TRBJ2-5; D remains unclear. Germline assignment: CDR1 SGDLS and CDR2 YYNGEE. The CDR3 has 13 residues. CDR3 sequence reads: CASSDMGKEAQYF. CDR3 nucleotide sequence: TGTGCCAGCAGCGACATGGGGAAAGAGGCCCAGTACTTC.